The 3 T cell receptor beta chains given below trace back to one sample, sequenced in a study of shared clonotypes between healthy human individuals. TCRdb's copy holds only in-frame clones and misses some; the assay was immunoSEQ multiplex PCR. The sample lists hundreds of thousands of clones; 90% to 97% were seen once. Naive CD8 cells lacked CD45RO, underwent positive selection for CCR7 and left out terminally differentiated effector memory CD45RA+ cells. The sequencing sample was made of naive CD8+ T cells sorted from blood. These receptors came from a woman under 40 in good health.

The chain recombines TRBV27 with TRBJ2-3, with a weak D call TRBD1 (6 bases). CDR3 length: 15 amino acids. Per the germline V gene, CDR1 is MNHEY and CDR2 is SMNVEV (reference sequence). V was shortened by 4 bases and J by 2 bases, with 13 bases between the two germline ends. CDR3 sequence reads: CASSSGQYPTDTQYF. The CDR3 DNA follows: TGTGCCAGCAGTTCAGGACAGTACCCCACAGATACGCAGTATTTT.

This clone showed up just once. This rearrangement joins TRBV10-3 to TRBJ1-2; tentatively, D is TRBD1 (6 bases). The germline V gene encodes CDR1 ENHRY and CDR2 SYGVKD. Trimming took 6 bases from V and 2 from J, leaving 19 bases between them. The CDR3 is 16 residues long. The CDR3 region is CAISETGNILNYGYTF. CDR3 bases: TGTGCCATCAGCGAAACAGGGAATATTTTAAACTATGGCTACACCTTC.

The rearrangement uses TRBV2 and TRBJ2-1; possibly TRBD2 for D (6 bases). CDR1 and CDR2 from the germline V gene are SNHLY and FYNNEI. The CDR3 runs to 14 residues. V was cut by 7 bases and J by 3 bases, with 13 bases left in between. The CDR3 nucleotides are TGTGCCAGCAATGGCGGGACTCTCTACAATGAGCAGTTCTTC. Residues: CASNGGTLYNEQFF.